The T cell receptor (beta chain) under discussion was sequenced for a study of T cell responses to AZD1222 COVID-19 vaccine. Data came from immunoSEQ multiplex PCR; TCRdb stores just in-frame clones and leaves some out. The repertoire holds roughly 100,000 clones, approximately 88% seen once, with 3.7% in the top ten. The sample consisted of peripheral blood, taken on day 0 of AZD1222 vaccination. This TCR was recovered from an adult in good health.

The CDR3 spells CASSLGGGGETQYF. CDR3 DNA: TGTGCCAGCAGCTTAGGGGGAGGCGGGGAGACCCAGTACTTC. This chain links TRBV7-3 with TRBJ2-5, with D perhaps TRBD2 (6 bases). Germline V lookup: CDR1 SGHTA, CDR2 FQGTGA. The CDR3 runs to 14 residues. Trimming shortened V by 2 bases and J by 5 bases, and 12 bases separated the two germline ends. The variable domain in full, completed from reference TRBV7-3 and TRBJ2-5, reads GAGVSQTPSNKVTEKGKYVELRCDPISGHTALYWYRQSLGQGPEFLIYFQGTGAADDSGLPNDRFFAVRPEGSVSTLKIQRTERGDSAVYLCASSLGGGGETQYFGPGTRLLVL.